Sequencing of this T cell receptor beta chain was carried out in a study of CD8 T cells in Susac syndrome. About the research overall: The sequenced Susac syndrome patients comprised five or six with active disease and eight in remission. When blood was collected, patients with Susac syndrome were therapy-naive, were taking corticosteroids, or were receiving intravenous immunoglobulin alone. Study-wide results and caveats: The CD4+ T cell repertoires, which came from Susac syndrome patients, showed no sign of clonal expansion.

TCR beta sequences were obtained from blood CD8+ and CD4+ T cells. As for this clonotype: Its antigen is undetermined.

The authors reverse transcribed roughly 0.5 to 1 ug RNA with random hexamers. TCRdb passed the immunoSEQ multiplex PCR reads through MiXCR, listing each CDR3 protein once. The repertoire consists of roughly 140,000 distinct CDR3 sequences, with roughly 95% occurring once and the leading ten covering around 0.15%. Germline V gene lookup returns CDR1 DFQATT and CDR2 SNEGSKA (reference sequence). The CDR3 has 13 residues. Trimming took off 6 bases at V and 2 bases at J, with 13 bases between the two ends. The chain recombines TRBV20-1 with TRBJ2-5, with D tentatively TRBD1 (6 bases). The TCR sequence derives from a human donor with Susac syndrome. Sequences were obtained from CD4+ T cells from PBMCs. CDR3 amino acids: CSADHRAQETQYF. DNA for the CDR3: TGCAGTGCCGACCACAGGGCTCAAGAGACCCAGTACTTC.